Given below is one T cell receptor beta chain in context. The CDR3 spans 18 residues. Germline V gene lookup returns CDR1 LNHDA and CDR2 SQIVND (reference sequence). With 4 bases clipped from V and 5 bases from J, the junction kept 16 bases outside the gene matches. Methods used by the authors: Amplification of reference gene primers was used by the study to estimate nucleated cell counts. The table came from immunoSEQ multiplex PCR; TCRdb's copy has only in-frame clones and leaves some out. V, J and clone size reflect that table, while D and trimming were determined from the DNA. The sample has some 340,000 clones, 90% seen once; the top ten hold about 4%. These data belong to a study of blood T cell repertoires in COVID-19. Study as a whole: The cDNA or gDNA used as material had been derived from T cells, B-cell-depleted T cells, or PBMCs.

This study enrolled people aged 18 to 89 from around 26 US geographic areas. V gene TRBV19 combines with J gene TRBJ2-1; the match to TRBD1 covers 8 bases. The sequencing sample was made of PBMCs or T cells enriched from blood (not recorded which). This TCR came from a woman between 25 and 40 years old who had been exposed to COVID-19. Written as DNA, the CDR3 is TGTGCCAGTAGTACCGAAGGACAGGGCTTTTTCTCTCACAATGAGCAGTTCTTC. Translating gives CASSTEGQGFFSHNEQFF.